Listed here are 30 T cell receptor beta chains from one sample, sequenced in a study of memory CD4+ T cells and cytomegalovirus serostatus. Using immunoSEQ multiplex PCR, the repertoire was profiled, and TCRdb retains in-frame clones only, with some absent. The table has tens of thousands of clones, approximately 80% seen once. Single viable CD3+CD4+CD8-CD45RO+ cells were sorted as the memory CD4+ T cells. What was sequenced was memory CD4+ T cells from blood. Every receptor here comes from an adult in good health and CMV-seronegative.

DNA for the CDR3: TGTGCCAGCAGCCCGGGGGGACTGCTACGGTACGAGCAGTACTTC. It specifies CASSPGGLLRYEQYF. The rearrangement uses TRBV7-2 and TRBJ2-7, with 7 bases that match TRBD2. This CDR3 comprises 15 residues. In germline, CDR1 is SGHTA, CDR2 FQGNSA. The V and J ends lost 5 bases and 4 bases, in that order; junction bases with no gene match: 11. The full variable domain, its missing parts supplied by reference TRBV7-2 and TRBJ2-7, is GAGVSQSPSNKVTEKGKDVELRCDPISGHTALYWYRQSLGQGLEFLIYFQGNSAPDKSGLPSDRFSAERTGGSVSTLTIQRTQQEDSAVYLCASSPGGLLRYEQYFGPGTRLTVT.

The chain is built from TRBV28 and TRBJ2-2; 7 bases fit TRBD2. The CDR3 is 16 residues long. Germline lookup yields CDR1 MDHEN and CDR2 SYDVKM. Losses at the gene ends were 5 bases for V and 4 bases for J; bases not matched to a gene: 10. The CDR3, as DNA: TGTGCCAGCAGTACATGGGAGGGCCGGAGCACCGGGGAGCTGTTTTTT. As protein: CASSTWEGRSTGELFF.

This clone was observed a handful of times. This specimen includes other DNA sequences encoding the same CDR3. V usage is TRBV18 and J usage is TRBJ2-2; weak D call: TRBD1 (6 bases). The V gene lost 0 bases and the J gene lost 5 bases, with 7 bases spanning the gap. Per germline, CDR1 KGHSH and CDR2 LQKENI. This CDR3 region has 14 residues. CDR3 in amino acids: CASSPPRGTGELFF. The CDR3 DNA sequence: TGTGCCAGCTCACCACCGAGGGGGACCGGGGAGCTGTTTTTT.

The V gene is TRBV27, the J gene TRBJ1-1; D unclear. Germline V gene data show CDR1 as MNHEY and CDR2 as SMNVEV (reference sequence). The CDR3 extends over 14 amino acids. With 3 bases removed from V and 4 bases from J, the gap between germline ends came to 12 bases. The CDR3 bases are TGTGCCAGCAGTTTGATGAGAGGGAGCACTGAAGCTTTCTTT. This gives the protein CASSLMRGSTEAFF.

This clone was picked up a small number of times. The CDR3 region is CASSLALTDGYGYTF. The CDR3 coding sequence is TGTGCCAGCAGCTTAGCTCTGACAGATGGCTATGGCTACACCTTC. This rearrangement joins TRBV7-9 to TRBJ1-2; D is perhaps TRBD1 (5 bases). Germline V gives CDR1 SEHNR, CDR2 FQNEAQ (reference sequence). With 0 bases removed from V and 4 bases from J, the gap between germline ends came to 12 bases. The CDR3 length is 15 residues.

The CDR3 region has the DNA TGCGCCAGCAGCGGACTAGGGGATACGCAGTATTTT. This encodes CASSGLGDTQYF. The chain has TRBV10-1 and TRBJ2-3, with 7 bases identical to TRBD2. With 6 bases clipped from V and 6 bases from J, the junction kept 3 bases outside the gene matches. CDR3 length: 12 amino acids. The germline V gene encodes CDR1 WNHNN and CDR2 SYGVQD (reference sequence).

This chain connects TRBV7-2 to TRBJ2-7; D is possibly TRBD1 (5 bases). Trimming left V 5 bases short and J 7 bases short, with 18 bases between. There are 14 residues in the CDR3. CDR1 is SGHTA and CDR2 is FQGNSA in the germline V gene. The CDR3 region has the DNA TGTGCCAGCAGCCCCCAGGGCGCGGCTGGGGAGCAGTACTTC. This encodes CASSPQGAAGEQYF.

The V call is TRBV10-3, the J call TRBJ2-2; 8 nucleotides align to TRBD2. V was pared by 0 bases and J by 3 bases, with 9 bases of the junction left unmatched. The germline CDR1 and CDR2 sequences are ENHRY and SYGVKD. This CDR3 comprises 18 residues. CDR3 amino acids: CAISESVSGTTYTGELFF. The DNA for the CDR3 is TGTGCCATCAGTGAGTCGGTTAGCGGGACGACCTACACCGGGGAGCTGTTTTTT.

The chain employs TRBV18 and TRBJ1-2, with D maybe TRBD1 (5 bases). The V end was cut by 2 bases, the J end by 4 bases, with 14 bases between. Germline assignment: CDR1 KGHSH and CDR2 LQKENI. CDR3 length equals 15 residues. In DNA, the CDR3 is TGTGCCAGCTCACCAGATTCCAGGGAGGTCTATGGCTACACCTTC. Protein product: CASSPDSREVYGYTF. Supplemented by reference TRBV18 and TRBJ1-2, the full variable domain reads NAGVMQNPRHLVRRRGQEARLRCSPMKGHSHVYWYRQLPEEGLKFMVYLQKENIIDESGMPKERFSAEFPKEGPSILRIQQVVRGDSAAYFCASSPDSREVYGYTFGSGTRLTVV.

V is TRBV4-1 and J is TRBJ2-4; perhaps TRBD2 as D (6 bases). CDR1 is MGHRA and CDR2 is YSYEKL in the germline V gene. The CDR3 is made up of 18 amino acids. V lost 0 bases and J lost 0, with 15 bases in between. The CDR3 DNA reads TGCGCCAGCAGCCAAGATGGTTGGGGCGGGGAAGCCAAAAACATTCAGTACTTC. Translating gives CASSQDGWGGEAKNIQYF.

This clone was seen a few times. This sequence joins TRBV10-3 and TRBJ2-3, with 13 bases matching TRBD2. Germline loops: CDR1 ENHRY, CDR2 SYGVKD. With V trimmed by 4 bases and J by 2 bases, 9 bases remained unmatched. The CDR3 has 18 residues. This CDR3 is CAISGKSLAGGITDTQYF. In nucleotides, the CDR3 is TGTGCCATCAGTGGAAAATCACTAGCGGGGGGGATCACAGATACGCAGTATTTT.

The CDR3 sequence: CASSPTGTHTYEQYF. CDR3 nucleotide sequence: TGTGCCAGCAGTCCGACAGGAACACACACCTACGAGCAGTACTTC. The chain has TRBV27 and TRBJ2-7; weak D call: TRBD1 (6 bases). Germline CDR1 and CDR2: MNHEY and SMNVEV (reference sequence). V was pared by 5 bases and J by 2 bases, with 16 bases between. The CDR3 contains 15 residues.

The chain has TRBV5-1 and TRBJ2-5, with 11 nucleotides matching TRBD1. Germline V lookup: CDR1 SGHRS, CDR2 YFSETQ. J was trimmed by 4 bases and V by 3 bases; bases with no gene match: 2. This CDR3 is built from 14 residues. DNA for the CDR3: TGCGCCAGCAGCTCGGGGACAGGGGGAGAGACCCAGTACTTC. Amino acid sequence: CASSSGTGGETQYF.

This chain uses TRBV7-2 with TRBJ2-7; the match to TRBD2 covers 8 bases. CDR3 length: 14 residues. V lost 0 bases and J lost 6; bases outside the gene matches: 4. CDR1 SGHTA and CDR2 FQGNSA come from the germline V gene. CDR3 bases: TGTGCCAGCAGCTTAGCACGGAGCGGGGGCGAGCAGTACTTC. It codes for CASSLARSGGEQYF. The full variable domain, rest sourced from reference TRBV7-2 and TRBJ2-7, is GAGVSQSPSNKVTEKGKDVELRCDPISGHTALYWYRQSLGQGLEFLIYFQGNSAPDKSGLPSDRFSAERTGGSVSTLTIQRTQQEDSAVYLCASSLARSGGEQYFGPGTRLTVT.

The J gene is TRBJ2-7, the V gene TRBV11-1, with a possible D match to TRBD2 (5 bases). The CDR3 has 15 amino acids. Germline CDR1 SGHAT, CDR2 FQDESV (reference sequence). Trimming removed 0 bases from V and 2 bases from J, with 11 bases in between. CDR3: CASSLAWGDPYEQYF. The CDR3 nucleotides are TGTGCCAGCAGCTTAGCGTGGGGAGATCCCTACGAGCAGTACTTC. The full variable domain, its missing parts supplied by reference TRBV11-1 and TRBJ2-7, is EAEVAQSPRYKITEKSQAVAFWCDPISGHATLYWYRQILGQGPELLVQFQDESVVDDSQLPKDRFSAERLKGVDSTLKIQPAELGDSAMYLCASSLAWGDPYEQYFGPGTRLTVT.

V and J are TRBV6-1 and TRBJ1-5; unclear D gene. CDR3 length equals 15 residues. In germline, CDR1 is MNHNS, CDR2 SASEGT. Trimming pared 6 bases from V and 3 bases from J, leaving 15 bases between. The CDR3 coding sequence is TGTGCCAGCAGGATAGAGGCAGCCCTCAATCAGCCCCAGCATTTT. This encodes CASRIEAALNQPQHF.

Details on this clone: Distinct nucleotide sequences in the sample also encode this CDR3. The CDR3 DNA reads as TGTGCCAGCAGCCTATCACAGGGGGCAACTAATGAAAAACTGTTTTTT. This encodes CASSLSQGATNEKLFF. V gene TRBV13 combines with J gene TRBJ1-4, with TRBD1 identical over 8 bases. After removal of 5 bases from V and 0 bases from J, the junction contained 5 bases not matched to a gene. This CDR3 has 16 residues. Germline V gene data show CDR1 as PRHDT and CDR2 as FYEKMQ (reference sequence).

The rearrangement uses TRBV10-2 and TRBJ2-3; D is unclear. CDR1 WSHSY and CDR2 SAAADI come from the germline V gene. Between the trimmed V and J ends, which lost 0 bases and 0 bases, there was a span of 13 bases. The CDR3 totals 17 residues. In DNA, the CDR3 is TGCGCCAGCAGTGAGTCTGCTAGGAGAACTAGCACAGATACGCAGTATTTT. Encoded protein: CASSESARRTSTDTQYF.

The chain recombines TRBV7-3 with TRBJ2-2, with 9 positions matching TRBD2. Germline CDR1 and CDR2: SGHTA and FQGTGA. J was trimmed by 7 bases and V by 6 bases; bases with no gene match: 9. This CDR3 has 15 amino acids. CDR3 coding DNA: TGTGCCAGCAGAGGCGGGCGGGAGGGCGGCGGGGAGCTGTTTTTT. Translating it yields CASRGGREGGGELFF.

There are a few counts of this clone. The rearrangement joins TRBV30 to TRBJ1-5, with 8 nucleotides matching TRBD1. Germline V gene data show CDR1 as GTSNPN and CDR2 as SVGIG (reference sequence). The CDR3 runs 15 residues. V dropped 2 bases and J dropped 0; count of bases not matched to a gene: 3. This CDR3 reads CAWSRQGTSNQPQHF. DNA of the CDR3: TGTGCCTGGAGTCGACAGGGGACTAGCAATCAGCCCCAGCATTTT.

The chain is built from TRBV30 and TRBJ1-5; no clear D. This CDR3 contains 16 residues. CDR1 GTSNPN and CDR2 SVGIG come from the germline V gene (reference sequence). Trimming pared 5 bases from V and 0 bases from J, leaving 17 bases between. As DNA, the CDR3 is TGTGCCTGGGGTTTTCCTTCCCATCGTAGCAATCAGCCCCAGCATTTT. As protein: CAWGFPSHRSNQPQHF.

This chain connects TRBV6-1 to TRBJ1-1; 7 bases map to TRBD1. The CDR3 extends over 17 amino acids. Germline assignment: CDR1 MNHNS and CDR2 SASEGT. V was pared by 2 bases and J by 5 bases, with 14 bases of the junction left unmatched. The CDR3 DNA follows: TGTGCCAGCAGTGAATTCTCAGGGGGGTTGAGTCGGACTGAAGCTTTCTTT. The encoded protein is CASSEFSGGLSRTEAFF.

The V call is TRBV5-1, the J call TRBJ1-5, with a tentative D call TRBD1 (5 bases). Germline V lookup: CDR1 SGHRS, CDR2 YFSETQ. V was shortened by 2 bases and J by 5 bases, with 14 bases between the two germline ends. The CDR3 contains 15 residues. CDR3 nucleotides: TGCGCCAGCAGCTTATTGGGGGGGTGGGATCAGCCCCAGCATTTT. Its translation is CASSLLGGWDQPQHF.

This clone appeared a single time. This chain connects TRBV27 to TRBJ2-1; 11 nucleotides match TRBD2. Germline V gives CDR1 MNHEY, CDR2 SMNVEV (reference sequence). The CDR3 is made up of 15 amino acids. J was trimmed by 3 bases and V by 4 bases; bases with no gene match: 2. This chain's CDR3 is CASSSLAGGYNEQFF. CDR3 nucleotides: TGTGCCAGCAGTTCTCTAGCGGGGGGCTACAATGAGCAGTTCTTC.

The chain links TRBV6-6 to TRBJ2-7, with D possibly called TRBD1 or TRBD2 (5 bases each). V shed 6 bases and J shed 9 bases, with 12 bases lying between them. Germline assignment: CDR1 MNHNY and CDR2 SVGAGI (reference sequence). CDR3 length: 11 amino acids. CDR3 coding DNA: TGTGCCAGCAGCCTTGCAGGGACGCAGTACTTC. Its protein product is CASSLAGTQYF.

The V and J genes are TRBV5-4 and TRBJ2-1, with 14 bases that match TRBD2. This CDR3 comprises 16 residues. With 4 bases clipped from V and 7 bases from J, the junction kept 7 bases outside the gene matches. Germline values: CDR1 SGHNT, CDR2 YYREEE (reference sequence). The CDR3 nucleotides are TGTGCCAGCAGCCCGACTAGCGGGGGGGCCCGGAATGAGCAGTTCTTC. Its translation is CASSPTSGGARNEQFF.

The rearrangement links TRBV9 to TRBJ2-7, with D uncertain. This CDR3 is 16 amino acids long. Germline V gives CDR1 SGDLS, CDR2 YYNGEE. The V gene lost 2 bases and the J gene lost 4 bases, with 19 bases spanning the gap. The chain's CDR3 is CASSVSADPSIYEQYF. In DNA, the CDR3 is TGTGCCAGCAGCGTGTCAGCCGATCCTTCTATATACGAGCAGTACTTC.

The chain couples TRBV2 to TRBJ2-2, with D perhaps matching TRBD1 (5 bases). V was shortened by 6 bases and J by 4 bases, with 9 bases between the two germline ends. This CDR3 has 13 residues. CDR1 is SNHLY, CDR2 FYNNEI, per germline. The CDR3 protein is CASSRDTTGELFF. In nucleotides, the CDR3 is TGTGCCAGCAGCAGGGATACCACCGGGGAGCTGTTTTTT.

This clone occurred once. This rearrangement joins TRBV5-4 to TRBJ1-1; D possibly corresponds to TRBD1 (6 bases). CDR3 size: 16 residues. Trimming took off 5 bases at V and 0 bases at J, with 17 bases between the two ends. Germline V gene sequence: CDR1 SGHNT, CDR2 YYREEE (reference sequence). This CDR3 reads CASSLRKGHLNTEAFF. The CDR3 region has the DNA TGTGCCAGCAGTCTTAGGAAGGGACACCTGAACACTGAAGCTTTCTTT.

This chain joins TRBV28 and TRBJ1-2, with 9 bases that match TRBD1. The CDR3 runs 15 residues. V was pared by 6 bases and J by 2 bases, with 7 bases of the junction left unmatched. Germline V CDR1 and CDR2: MDHEN, SYDVKM. The CDR3 DNA reads TGTGCCAGCAGACCACGGGACAGGGTCAACTATGGCTACACCTTC. Its translation: CASRPRDRVNYGYTF.